This TCR beta chain comes out of a study of control samples from healthy donors and cancer patients. Looked up from germline, CDR1 is SGHTA and CDR2 is FQGNSA. The CDR3 has 15 residues. V dropped 0 bases and J dropped 9; count of bases not matched to a gene: 4. Profiled with immunoSEQ multiplex PCR; TCRdb holds only in-frame clones, not every one. This table holds under 200,000 clones, around 90% found once. The chain is built from TRBV7-2 and TRBJ1-6; 8 nucleotides agree with TRBD1. The sequence derives from a woman aged 25 to 39 in good health. The sample was blood. In nucleotides, the CDR3 is TGTGCCAGCAGCTTAGCCACAGGGGGAATTTCACCCCTCCACTTT. Translated: CASSLATGGISPLHF.